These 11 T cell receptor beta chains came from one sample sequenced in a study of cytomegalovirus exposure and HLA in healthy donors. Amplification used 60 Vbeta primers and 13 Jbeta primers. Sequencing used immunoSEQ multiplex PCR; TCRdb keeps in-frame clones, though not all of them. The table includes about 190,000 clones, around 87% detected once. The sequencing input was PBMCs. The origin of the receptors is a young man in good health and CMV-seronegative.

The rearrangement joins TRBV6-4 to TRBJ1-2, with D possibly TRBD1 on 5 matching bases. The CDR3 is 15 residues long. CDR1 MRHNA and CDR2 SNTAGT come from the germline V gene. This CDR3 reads CPTWRDGTIICGYTF. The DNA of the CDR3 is TGTCCGACCTGGAGGGACGGAACTATCATTTGTGGCTACACCTTC.

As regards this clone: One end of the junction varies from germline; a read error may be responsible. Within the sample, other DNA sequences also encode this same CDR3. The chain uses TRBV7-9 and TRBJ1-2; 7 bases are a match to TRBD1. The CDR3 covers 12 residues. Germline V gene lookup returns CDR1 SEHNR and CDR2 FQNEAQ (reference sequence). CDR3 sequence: CASSQTGTLYTF. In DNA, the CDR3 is TGCGCCAGCAGCCAGACAGGGACACTCTACACCTTC.

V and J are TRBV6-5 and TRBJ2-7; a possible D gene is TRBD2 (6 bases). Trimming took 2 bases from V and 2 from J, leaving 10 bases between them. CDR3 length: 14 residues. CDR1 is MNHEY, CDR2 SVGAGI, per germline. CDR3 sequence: CASSYQRATYEQYF. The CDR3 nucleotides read TGTGCCAGCAGTTACCAGCGGGCTACCTACGAGCAGTACTTC.

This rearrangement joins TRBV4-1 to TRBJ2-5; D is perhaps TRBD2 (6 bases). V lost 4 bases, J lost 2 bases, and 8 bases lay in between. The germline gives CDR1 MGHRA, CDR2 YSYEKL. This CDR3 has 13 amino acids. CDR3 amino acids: CASSLGGQETQYF. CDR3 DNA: TGCGCCAGCAGCCTGGGGGGTCAAGAGACCCAGTACTTC.

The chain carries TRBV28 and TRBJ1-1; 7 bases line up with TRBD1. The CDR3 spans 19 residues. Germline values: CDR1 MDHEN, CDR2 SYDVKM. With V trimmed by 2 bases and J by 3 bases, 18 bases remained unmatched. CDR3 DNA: TGTGCCAGCAGTTTACCCCAGAGAGGGGGCTATGATTGGGACACTGAAGCTTTCTTT. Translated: CASSLPQRGGYDWDTEAFF.

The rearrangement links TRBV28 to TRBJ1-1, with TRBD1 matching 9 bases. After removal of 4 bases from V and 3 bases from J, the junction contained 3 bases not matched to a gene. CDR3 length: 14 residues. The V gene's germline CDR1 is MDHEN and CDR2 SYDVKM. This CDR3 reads CASSSWTGDTEAFF. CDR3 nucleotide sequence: TGTGCCAGCAGTTCGTGGACAGGGGACACTGAAGCTTTCTTT. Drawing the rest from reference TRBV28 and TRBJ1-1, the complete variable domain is DVKVTQSSRYLVKRTGEKVFLECVQDMDHENMFWYRQDPGLGLRLIYFSYDVKMKEKGDIPEGYSVSREKKERFSLILESASTNQTSMYLCASSSWTGDTEAFFGQGTRLTVV.

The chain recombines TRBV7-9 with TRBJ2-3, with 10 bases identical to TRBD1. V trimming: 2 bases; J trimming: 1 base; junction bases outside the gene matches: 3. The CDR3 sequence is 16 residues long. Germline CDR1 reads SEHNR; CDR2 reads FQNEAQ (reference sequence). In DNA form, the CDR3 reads TGTGCCAGCAGCTTATCGACAGGGGGCGGCACAGATACGCAGTATTTT. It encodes CASSLSTGGGTDTQYF.

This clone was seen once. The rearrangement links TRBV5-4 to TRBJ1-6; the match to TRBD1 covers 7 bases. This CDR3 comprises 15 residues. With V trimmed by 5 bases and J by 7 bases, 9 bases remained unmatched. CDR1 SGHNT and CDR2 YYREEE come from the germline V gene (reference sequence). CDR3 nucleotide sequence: TGTGCCAGCAGTACCGGGACAGAGAGAAATTCACCCCTCCACTTT. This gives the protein CASSTGTERNSPLHF.

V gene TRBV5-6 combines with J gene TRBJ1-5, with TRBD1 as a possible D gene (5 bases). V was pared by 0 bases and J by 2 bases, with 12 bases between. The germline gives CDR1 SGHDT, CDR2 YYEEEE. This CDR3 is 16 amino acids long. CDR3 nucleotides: TGTGCCAGCAGCTTGGCGCTCGGGGGTGGCAATCAGCCCCAGCATTTT. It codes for CASSLALGGGNQPQHF.

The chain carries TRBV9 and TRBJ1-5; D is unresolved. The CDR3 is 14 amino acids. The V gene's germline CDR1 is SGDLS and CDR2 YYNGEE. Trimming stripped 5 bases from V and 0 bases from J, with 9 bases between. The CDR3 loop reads CASSTDYSNQPQHF. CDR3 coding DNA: TGTGCCAGCAGTACAGATTATAGCAATCAGCCCCAGCATTTT.

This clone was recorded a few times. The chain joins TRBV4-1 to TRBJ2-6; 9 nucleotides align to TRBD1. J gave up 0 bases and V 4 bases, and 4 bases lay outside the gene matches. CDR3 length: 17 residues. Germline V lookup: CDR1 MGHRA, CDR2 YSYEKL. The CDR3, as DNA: TGCGCCAGCAGCCCGGACAGGGGTAGCTCTGGGGCCAACGTCCTGACTTTC. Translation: CASSPDRGSSGANVLTF.